These 2 T cell receptor beta chains share one sample of origin, sequenced in a study of radiation and T cells in renal cell carcinoma. The protocol was immunoSEQ multiplex PCR, while the TCRdb copy is restricted to in-frame clones and leaves out a portion. The sample includes more than 100,000 clones, 88% seen only once; the top ten take 5% to 6.5%. Sample time point: blood 2 weeks post-SBRT. Sample treatment: 15 Gy SBRT to primary tumor, nephrectomy 4 weeks later. Sequencing was performed on blood, taken from a patient whose treatment included radiotherapy and nephrectomy. These receptors originate from a woman between 65 and 79 years old with renal cell carcinoma.

The chain links TRBV9 to TRBJ2-3; D might be TRBD2 (7 bases). Trimming pared 0 bases from V and 8 bases from J, leaving 19 bases between. Looked up from germline, CDR1 is SGDLS and CDR2 is YYNGEE. This CDR3 is built from 16 residues. CDR3 residues: CASSVATGGLGGTQYF. CDR3 nucleotide sequence: TGTGCCAGCAGCGTAGCTACGGGGGGCCTTGGCGGTACGCAGTATTTT.

This chain connects TRBV28 to TRBJ1-1; D uncertain. In germline, CDR1 is MDHEN, CDR2 SYDVKM. The CDR3 runs 12 residues. Between the trimmed V and J ends, which lost 1 base and 3 bases, there was a span of 3 bases. The chain's CDR3 is CASSLSHTEAFF. The CDR3, as DNA: TGTGCCAGCAGTTTATCCCACACTGAAGCTTTCTTT.